A single T cell receptor (beta chain) is shown here with its context. The clone's antigen remains unknown. Base qualities were left out, and no much larger clone turns up one base away. TCRbeta CDR3 regions were amplified from genomic DNA by means of the immunoSEQ Assay, a bias-controlled multiplex PCR. As for how the authors treated the data: The number of nucleated cells in each sample was estimated by amplification of reference gene primers within the assay. To quantify the absolute abundance of each unique TCRbeta CDR3 rearrangement, sequence reads were collapsed and filtered. For each sample, productive Simpson clonality was calculated by taking the square root of Simpson's diversity index across productive rearrangements. The table comes from immuneACCESS by way of TCRdb, which keeps in-frame sequences with V and J called. Part of the clones is missing from these tables; in studies checked, under half for an unresolved V gene and the rest for unknown reasons. The V and J calls and the clone size are those of that table, but D and trimming were determined from the DNA. The sample table shows approximately 230,000 clones, and about nine tenths are seen once. Of the sample, more than 1.5% is held by the ten largest clones.

This entry belongs to a study of blood T cell repertoires in COVID-19 (dated by TCRdb to about 2020). With respect to the entire study: Samples from collaborators originated in the United States, Italy and Spain and spanned both the acute and convalescent phases of COVID-19. The prospective study material was composed of cDNA or gDNA derived from T cells, B-cell-depleted T cells, or PBMCs. Deeply sampled blood TCRbeta repertoires from subjects exposed to, actively infected with, or recovered from COVID-19 were included in the dataset. The repertoires were released in a freely available public database intended as a resource for research on the immune response to SARS-CoV-2. The samples were drawn from two sources: the first 160 participants of the ongoing ImmuneRACE study, and 950 to 1,500 subjects contributed by 6 global collaborators. A de-identified subject ID, COVID-19 status, age in years and sex were almost always included in the sample metadata. Where HLA class I and class II types were available, the types were taken from metadata supplied by the sample provider, not from assay-based typing.

The full study reports these points: How much clinical and demographic metadata was included differed by source and by participant, and the metadata was provided uncurated.

Participants in the prospective study were enrolled through a virtual design, were aged about 18 to 100 years, and lived in 24 United States geographic areas. In the prospective study, cohorts were assigned on the basis of participant-reported clinical history obtained from a screening survey and a study questionnaire. ImmuneRACE Cohort 3 recovered participants were defined by two consecutive negative NP/OP PCR tests, healthcare professional clearance, or symptom resolution. In the prospective study, whole blood, serum and a nasopharyngeal or oropharyngeal swab were collected from each participant by mobile phlebotomists. Over a roughly 2-month period, participants in the prospective study had the option of providing additional blood draws and questionnaires. Before DNA extraction, prospective study blood samples were shipped either frozen or at room temperature. Looking up the germline V gene (reference sequence) yields CDR1 SGHNT and CDR2 YYREEE. A distance of 10 bases separates the germline ends of V and J, which lose 4 bases and 0 bases respectively. Inclusive of the bounding cysteine and phenylalanine, the CDR3 is 14 residues long. The only DNA kept is the CDR3, 42 bases in frame from the first base.

Sequencing input: PBMCs or T cells enriched from blood (not recorded which). The rearranged segments are TRBV5-4 and TRBJ1-2; the D gene assignment is ambiguous. This clonotype was obtained from a man aged 35 to 55 who had recovered from COVID-19. The DNA is as follows: TGTGCCAGCAGCGAAGCGGGTACTAACTATGGCTACACCTTC. Its protein is CASSEAGTNYGYTF.